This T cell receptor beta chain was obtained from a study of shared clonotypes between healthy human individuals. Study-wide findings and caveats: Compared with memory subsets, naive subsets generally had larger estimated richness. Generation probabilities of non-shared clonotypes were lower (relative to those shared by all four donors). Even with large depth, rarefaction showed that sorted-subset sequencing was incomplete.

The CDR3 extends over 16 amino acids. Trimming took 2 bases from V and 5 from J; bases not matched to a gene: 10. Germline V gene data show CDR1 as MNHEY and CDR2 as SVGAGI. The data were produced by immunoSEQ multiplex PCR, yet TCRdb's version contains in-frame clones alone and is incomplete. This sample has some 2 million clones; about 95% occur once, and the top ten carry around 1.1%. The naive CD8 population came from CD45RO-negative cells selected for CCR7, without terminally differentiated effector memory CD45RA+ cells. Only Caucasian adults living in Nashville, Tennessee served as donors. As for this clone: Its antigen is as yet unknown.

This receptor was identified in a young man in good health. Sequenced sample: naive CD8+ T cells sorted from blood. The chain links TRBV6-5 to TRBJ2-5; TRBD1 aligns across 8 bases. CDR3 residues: CASSYPRSGGQETQYF. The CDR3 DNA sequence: TGTGCCAGCAGTTACCCCCGATCAGGGGGCCAGGAGACCCAGTACTTC.